Only one count was recorded for the clone carrying this T cell receptor (beta chain). Its matching antigen is unknown. The data were obtained in a study of resident and recirculating memory T cells in vitiligo. Study in general: Each patient gave two lesional and two nonlesional epidermal shave biopsies, plus PBMCs.

Assay: immunoSEQ multiplex PCR; the TCRdb copy retains only in-frame clones and omits some. The sample carries 70,000 to 75,000 clones, roughly 92% recorded once. Whole-study results and caveats: Different lesions suggested infiltration by different T cell clones.

The CDR3 extends over 15 amino acids. With V trimmed by 0 bases and J by 3 bases, 4 bases remained unmatched. The germline CDR1 and CDR2 sequences are LGHNA and YSLEER. Patients had received no treatment within the previous three months. The rearrangement uses TRBV4-3 and TRBJ1-1, with 7 positions matching TRBD1. The sample taken for sequencing was blood. This TCR was recovered from a male donor with vitiligo. CDR3 nucleotides: TGCGCCAGCAGCCAAGAGACAGGGCGAGACACTGAAGCTTTCTTT. Translation gives CASSQETGRDTEAFF.